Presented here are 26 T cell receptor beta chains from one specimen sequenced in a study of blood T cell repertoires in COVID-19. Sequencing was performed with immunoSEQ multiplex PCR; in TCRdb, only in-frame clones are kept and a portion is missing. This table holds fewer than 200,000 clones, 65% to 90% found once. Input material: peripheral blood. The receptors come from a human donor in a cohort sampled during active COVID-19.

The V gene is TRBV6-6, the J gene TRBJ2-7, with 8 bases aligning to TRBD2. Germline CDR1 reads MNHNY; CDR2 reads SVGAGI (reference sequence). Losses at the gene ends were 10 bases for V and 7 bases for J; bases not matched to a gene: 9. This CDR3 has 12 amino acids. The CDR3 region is CAIAGPTTEQYF. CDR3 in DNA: TGTGCCATAGCGGGGCCCACTACAGAGCAGTACTTC.

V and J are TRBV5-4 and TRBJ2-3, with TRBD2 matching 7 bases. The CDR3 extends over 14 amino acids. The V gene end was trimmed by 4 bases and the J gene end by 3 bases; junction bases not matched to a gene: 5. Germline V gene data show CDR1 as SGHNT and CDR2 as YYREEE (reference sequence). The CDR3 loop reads CASSPRLATDTQYF. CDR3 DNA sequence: TGTGCCAGCAGCCCCAGACTAGCAACAGATACGCAGTATTTT.

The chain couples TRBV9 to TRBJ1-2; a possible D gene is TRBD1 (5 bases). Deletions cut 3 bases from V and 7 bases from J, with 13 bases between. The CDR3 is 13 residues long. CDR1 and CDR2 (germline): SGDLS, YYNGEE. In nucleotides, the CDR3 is TGTGCCAGCAGCGCCGGGACTGACTTTGGCTACACCTTC. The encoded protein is CASSAGTDFGYTF.

The CDR3, as DNA: TGTGCCAGCAGCCCTAGGGAGGGGGTCCGCACAGATACGCAGTATTTT. It specifies CASSPREGVRTDTQYF. The chain joins TRBV9 to TRBJ2-3; TRBD2 might be the D (7 bases). Germline CDR1 SGDLS, CDR2 YYNGEE. CDR3 length: 16 residues. V was trimmed by 4 bases and J by 1 base, leaving 16 bases between them. The full variable domain, completed using reference TRBV9 and TRBJ2-3, is DSGVTQTPKHLITATGQRVTLRCSPRSGDLSVYWYQQSLDQGLQFLIQYYNGEERAKGNILERFSAQQFPDLHSELNLSSLELGDSALYFCASSPREGVRTDTQYFGPGTRLTVL.

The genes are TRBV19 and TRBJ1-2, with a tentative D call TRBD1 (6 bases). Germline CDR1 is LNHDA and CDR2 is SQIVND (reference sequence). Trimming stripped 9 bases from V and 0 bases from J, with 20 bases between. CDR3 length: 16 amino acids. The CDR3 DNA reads TGTGCCAGCGGACGACCCCCGGGACAAGCTAACTATGGCTACACCTTC. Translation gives CASGRPPGQANYGYTF.

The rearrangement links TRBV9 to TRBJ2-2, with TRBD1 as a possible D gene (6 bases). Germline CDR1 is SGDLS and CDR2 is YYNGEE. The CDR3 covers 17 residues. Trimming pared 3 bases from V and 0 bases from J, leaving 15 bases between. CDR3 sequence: CASSAPGDRPNTGELFF. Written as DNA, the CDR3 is TGTGCCAGCAGCGCCCCCGGAGACAGGCCGAACACCGGGGAGCTGTTTTTT.

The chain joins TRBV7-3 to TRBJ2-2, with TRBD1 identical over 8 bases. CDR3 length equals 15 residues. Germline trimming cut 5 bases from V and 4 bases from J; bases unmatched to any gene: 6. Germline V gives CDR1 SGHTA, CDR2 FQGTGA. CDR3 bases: TGTGCCAGCAGCCGAGGACAGGGAGGCACCGGGGAGCTGTTTTTT. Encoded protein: CASSRGQGGTGELFF.

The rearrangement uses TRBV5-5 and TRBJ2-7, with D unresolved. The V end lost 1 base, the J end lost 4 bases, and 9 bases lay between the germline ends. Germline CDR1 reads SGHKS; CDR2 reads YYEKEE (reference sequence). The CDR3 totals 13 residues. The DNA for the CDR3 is TGTGCCAGCAGCTTGCCCCATCTATACGAGCAGTACTTC. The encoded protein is CASSLPHLYEQYF.

CDR3 DNA: TGTGCCAGCAGTGACGGAGGAGGCAGGAGAAGCTCTGGAAACACCATATATTTT. It codes for CASSDGGGRRSSGNTIYF. The chain combines TRBV6-1 with TRBJ1-3; no clear D gene. This CDR3 is 18 amino acids long. Germline-derived CDR1 and CDR2 are MNHNS and SASEGT. V was shortened by 3 bases and J by 0 bases, with 18 bases between the two germline ends.

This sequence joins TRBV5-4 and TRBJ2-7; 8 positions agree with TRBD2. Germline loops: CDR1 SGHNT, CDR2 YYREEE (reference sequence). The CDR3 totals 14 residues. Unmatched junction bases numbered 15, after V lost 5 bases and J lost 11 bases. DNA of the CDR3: TGTGCCAGCAGTAACGCTCCGGGACACGGGAGGGAGTACTTC. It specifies CASSNAPGHGREYF.

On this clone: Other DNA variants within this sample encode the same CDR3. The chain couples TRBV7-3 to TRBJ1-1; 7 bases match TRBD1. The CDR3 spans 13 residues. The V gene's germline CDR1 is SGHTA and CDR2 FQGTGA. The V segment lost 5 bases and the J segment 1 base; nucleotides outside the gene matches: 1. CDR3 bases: TGTGCCAGCAGCAGACAGGGGAACACTGAAGCTTTCTTT. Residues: CASSRQGNTEAFF.

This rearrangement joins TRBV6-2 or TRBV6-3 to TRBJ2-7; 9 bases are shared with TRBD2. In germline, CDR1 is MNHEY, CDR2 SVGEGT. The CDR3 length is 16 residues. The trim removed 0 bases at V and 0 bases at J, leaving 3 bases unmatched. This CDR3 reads CASSYSVSGSSYEQYF. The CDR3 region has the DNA TGTGCCAGCAGTTACTCGGTTAGCGGGAGCTCCTACGAGCAGTACTTC.

CDR3 sequence: CASTSQGGDTEAFF. The CDR3 DNA follows: TGTGCCAGCACCTCACAGGGGGGGGACACTGAAGCTTTCTTT. The V call is TRBV7-2, the J call TRBJ1-1, with TRBD1 matching over 8 bases. This CDR3 is 14 amino acids long. Germline trimming cut 7 bases from V and 3 bases from J; bases unmatched to any gene: 7. Germline CDR1 SGHTA, CDR2 FQGNSA.

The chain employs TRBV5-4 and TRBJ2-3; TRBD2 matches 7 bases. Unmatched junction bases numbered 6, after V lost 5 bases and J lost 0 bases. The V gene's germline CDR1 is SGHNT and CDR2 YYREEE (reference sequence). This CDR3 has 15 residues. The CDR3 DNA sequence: TGTGCCAGCAGAGCTAGCGGACCTAGCACAGATACGCAGTATTTT. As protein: CASRASGPSTDTQYF.

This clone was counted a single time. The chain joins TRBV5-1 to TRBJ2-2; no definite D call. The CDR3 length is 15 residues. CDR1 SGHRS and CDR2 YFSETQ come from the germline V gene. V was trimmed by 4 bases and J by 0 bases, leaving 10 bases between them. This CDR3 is CASSPRVPNTGELFF. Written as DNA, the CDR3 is TGCGCCAGCAGCCCCCGGGTCCCGAACACCGGGGAGCTGTTTTTT.

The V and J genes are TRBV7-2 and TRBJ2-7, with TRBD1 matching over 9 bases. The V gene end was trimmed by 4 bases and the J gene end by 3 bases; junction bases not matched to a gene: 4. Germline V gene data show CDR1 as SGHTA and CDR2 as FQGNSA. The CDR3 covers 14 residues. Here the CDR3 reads CASSSGQGYYEQYF. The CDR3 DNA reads TGTGCCAGCAGCTCGGGACAGGGCTACTACGAGCAGTACTTC.

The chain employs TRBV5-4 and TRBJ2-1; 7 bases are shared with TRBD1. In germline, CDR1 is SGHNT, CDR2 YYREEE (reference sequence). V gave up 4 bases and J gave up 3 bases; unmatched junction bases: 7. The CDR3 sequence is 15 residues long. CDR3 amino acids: CASSPSGTDYNEQFF. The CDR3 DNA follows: TGTGCCAGCAGCCCCTCCGGGACAGACTACAATGAGCAGTTCTTC.

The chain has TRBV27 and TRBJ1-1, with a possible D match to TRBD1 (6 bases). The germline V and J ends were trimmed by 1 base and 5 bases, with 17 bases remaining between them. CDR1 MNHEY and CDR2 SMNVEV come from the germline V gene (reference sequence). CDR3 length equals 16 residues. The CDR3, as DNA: TGTGCCAGCAGTTTATTGGCAGGATTTCAGGGGACTGAAGCTTTCTTT. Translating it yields CASSLLAGFQGTEAFF.

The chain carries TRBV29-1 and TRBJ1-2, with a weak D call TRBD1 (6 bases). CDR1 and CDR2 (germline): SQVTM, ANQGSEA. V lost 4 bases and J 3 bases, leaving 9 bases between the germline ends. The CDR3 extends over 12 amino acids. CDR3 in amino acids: CSVADSYYGYTF. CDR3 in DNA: TGCAGCGTTGCGGACAGCTACTATGGCTACACCTTC.

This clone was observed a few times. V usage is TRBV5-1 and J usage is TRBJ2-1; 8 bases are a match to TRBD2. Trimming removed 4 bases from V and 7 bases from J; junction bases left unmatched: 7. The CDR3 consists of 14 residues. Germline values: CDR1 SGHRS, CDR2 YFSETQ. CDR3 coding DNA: TGCGCCAGCAGCCACGGGAGGGCTAGAAATGAGCAGTTCTTC. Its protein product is CASSHGRARNEQFF.

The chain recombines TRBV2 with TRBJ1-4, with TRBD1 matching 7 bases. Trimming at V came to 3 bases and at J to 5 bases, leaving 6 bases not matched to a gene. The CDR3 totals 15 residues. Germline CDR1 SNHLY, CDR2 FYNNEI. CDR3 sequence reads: CASSDRGLSNEKLFF. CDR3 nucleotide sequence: TGTGCCAGCAGTGATAGGGGGCTATCAAATGAAAAACTGTTTTTT.

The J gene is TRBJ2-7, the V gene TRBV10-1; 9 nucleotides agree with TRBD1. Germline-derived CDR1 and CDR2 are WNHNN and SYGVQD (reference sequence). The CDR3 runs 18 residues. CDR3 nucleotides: TGCGCGCCAGCAGAGGAAACTAGGCCGGGACAGGGTTCCTACGAGCAGTACTTC. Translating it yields CAPAEETRPGQGSYEQYF.

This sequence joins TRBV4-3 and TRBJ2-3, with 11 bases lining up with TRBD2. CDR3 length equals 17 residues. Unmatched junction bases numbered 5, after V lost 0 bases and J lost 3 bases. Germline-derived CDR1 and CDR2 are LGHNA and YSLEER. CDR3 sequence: CASSQEMLAGGTDTQYF. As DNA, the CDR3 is TGCGCCAGCAGCCAAGAGATGTTAGCGGGGGGGACAGATACGCAGTATTTT.

The CDR3 bases are TGCACCAGCAGCCAAGAAGGAGACAGGGGGATCTGGGACTATGGCTACACCTTC. It yields the protein CTSSQEGDRGIWDYGYTF. This rearrangement joins TRBV1 to TRBJ1-2; TRBD1 reflects the table's D call only, with no check against the DNA. TRBV1 is a pseudogene. The length of the CDR3 is 18 residues.

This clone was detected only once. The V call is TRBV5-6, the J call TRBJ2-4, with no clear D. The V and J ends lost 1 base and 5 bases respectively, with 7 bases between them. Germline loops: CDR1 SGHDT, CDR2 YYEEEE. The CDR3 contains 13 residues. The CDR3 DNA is TGTGCCAGCAGCTTGTCGAGCCAAAACATTCAGTACTTC. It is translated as CASSLSSQNIQYF.

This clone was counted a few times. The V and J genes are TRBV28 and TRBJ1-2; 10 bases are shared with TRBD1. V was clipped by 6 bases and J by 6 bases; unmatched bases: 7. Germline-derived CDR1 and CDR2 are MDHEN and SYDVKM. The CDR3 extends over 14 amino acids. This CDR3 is CASSTGTGANGYTF. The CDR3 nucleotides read TGTGCCAGCAGCACCGGGACAGGGGCGAATGGCTACACCTTC.